The rows below give T cell receptor beta chains drawn from one sample of a study of blood T cells in healthy people across ages. TCRdb recomputed calls from the 5' RACE reads with MiXCR, one row per CDR3 protein. The sample carries roughly 500,000 distinct CDR3 sequences, around 24% recorded once. This sample was shared with a second study, whose subject was T cells of mothers and their children.

The specimen sequenced was blood. Every receptor here comes from a boy younger than 18 in good health. CDR3s include the opening cysteine and the closing phenylalanine or tryptophan. The order of the fields is clone size, J gene, V gene, D gene, CDR3 DNA, CDR3 protein. The D gene is left open where the match is weak. For some rows the clone size is stated as once, few or many, or as a class when expanded; others skip it.

clone size: few; J gene: TRBJ2-1; V gene: TRBV6-4; D gene: .; CDR3 DNA: TGTGCCAGCAGTGATCGCGGGCCCTACAATGAGCAGTTCTTC; CDR3 protein: CASSDRGPYNEQFF
clone size: .; J gene: TRBJ1-2; V gene: TRBV6-4; D gene: .; CDR3 DNA: TGTGCCAGCAGTGACTCAACGGGGTATGGCTATGACTACACCTTC; CDR3 protein: CASSDSTGYGYDYTF
clone size: few; J gene: TRBJ2-1; V gene: TRBV7-2; D gene: TRBD1; CDR3 DNA: TGTGCCAGCAGCTTAGCGGTGGGGACAGGCAATGAGCAGTTCTTC; CDR3 protein: CASSLAVGTGNEQFF
clone size: .; J gene: TRBJ2-1; V gene: TRBV7-2; D gene: .; CDR3 DNA: TGTGCCAGCAGCTTAGTGTCTAGCGCTAACAATGAGCAGTTCTTC; CDR3 protein: CASSLVSSANNEQFF
clone size: .; J gene: TRBJ2-7; V gene: TRBV25-1; D gene: .; CDR3 DNA: TGTGCCAGCGCCGGCCTCTACGAGCAGTACTTC; CDR3 protein: CASAGLYEQYF
clone size: .; J gene: TRBJ2-5; V gene: TRBV7-2; D gene: TRBD2; CDR3 DNA: TGTGCCAGCAGCCCCCGGACTAGCGGACTCGGGACCCAGTACTTC; CDR3 protein: CASSPRTSGLGTQYF
clone size: .; J gene: TRBJ1-5; V gene: TRBV21-1; D gene: .; CDR3 DNA: TGTGCCAGCAGCAAAGGGGATAGCAATCAGCCCCAGCATTTT; CDR3 protein: CASSKGDSNQPQHF
clone size: .; J gene: TRBJ1-5; V gene: TRBV24-1; D gene: .; CDR3 DNA: TGTGCCACCAGTGGGGGCAGGGGTGGCAATCAGCCCCAGCATTTT; CDR3 protein: CATSGGRGGNQPQHF
clone size: .; J gene: TRBJ1-1; V gene: TRBV12-3/TRBV12-4; D gene: .; CDR3 DNA: TGTGCCAGCAATCCGCAGGAGAACACTGAAGCTTTCTTT; CDR3 protein: CASNPQENTEAFF
clone size: few; J gene: TRBJ2-1; V gene: TRBV7-3; D gene: TRBD2; CDR3 DNA: TGTGCCAGCAGCTTACTGCCCAGCGGGGGGGGAAATGAGCAGTTCTTC; CDR3 protein: CASSLLPSGGGNEQFF
clone size: few; J gene: TRBJ2-5; V gene: TRBV7-2; D gene: TRBD2; CDR3 DNA: TGTGCCAGCAGCCGGGGGGCTAGCGGGCAAGAGACCCAGTACTTC; CDR3 protein: CASSRGASGQETQYF
clone size: few; J gene: TRBJ2-7; V gene: TRBV27; D gene: .; CDR3 DNA: TGTGCCAGCAGTTTAATAGGGACGTCGGGCTACGAGCAGTACTTC; CDR3 protein: CASSLIGTSGYEQYF
clone size: .; J gene: TRBJ2-1; V gene: TRBV27; D gene: TRBD2; CDR3 DNA: TGTGCCAGCAGTTCCTGGACTAGCGGGGCTAACTACAATGAGCAGTTCTTC; CDR3 protein: CASSSWTSGANYNEQFF
clone size: .; J gene: TRBJ2-2; V gene: TRBV4-1; D gene: .; CDR3 DNA: TGCGCCAGCAATCCGGGGCCTGATTCCACCGGGGAGCTGTTTTTT; CDR3 protein: CASNPGPDSTGELFF
clone size: few; J gene: TRBJ1-5; V gene: TRBV19; D gene: TRBD1; CDR3 DNA: TGTGCCAGTAGTACCTGGACAGGGGATAGCAATCAGCCCCAGCATTTT; CDR3 protein: CASSTWTGDSNQPQHF
clone size: .; J gene: TRBJ2-1; V gene: TRBV5-5; D gene: TRBD2; CDR3 DNA: TGTGCCAGCAGCCCAGGACTAGCCGTCTCCTACAATGAGCAGTTCTTC; CDR3 protein: CASSPGLAVSYNEQFF
clone size: .; J gene: TRBJ2-2; V gene: TRBV10-3; D gene: TRBD2; CDR3 DNA: TGTGCCATCAGTGAGTCAGTCCCAACTAGCGGGGGCCACCGCTACACCGGGGAGCTGTTTTTT; CDR3 protein: CAISESVPTSGGHRYTGELFF
clone size: .; J gene: TRBJ1-2; V gene: TRBV7-2; D gene: .; CDR3 DNA: TGTGCCAGCAGCTTGGTGGACAGCGACTATGGCTACACCTTC; CDR3 protein: CASSLVDSDYGYTF
clone size: few; J gene: TRBJ2-4; V gene: TRBV20-1; D gene: .; CDR3 DNA: TGCAGTGCCGACCTTTGGGAAGCCAAAAACATTCAGTACTTC; CDR3 protein: CSADLWEAKNIQYF
clone size: .; J gene: TRBJ2-7; V gene: TRBV2; D gene: .; CDR3 DNA: TGTGCCAGTCCTGAGGGCGACGAGCAGTACTTC; CDR3 protein: CASPEGDEQYF
clone size: .; J gene: TRBJ2-1; V gene: TRBV19; D gene: TRBD2; CDR3 DNA: TGTGCCAGTAGTAATCCGGGGGGCAATGAGCAGTTCTTC; CDR3 protein: CASSNPGGNEQFF
clone size: few; J gene: TRBJ2-1; V gene: TRBV6-2/TRBV6-3; D gene: .; CDR3 DNA: TGTGCCAGCAGTTACTCTATGTACTCCTACAATGAGCAGTTCTTC; CDR3 protein: CASSYSMYSYNEQFF
clone size: few; J gene: TRBJ1-2; V gene: TRBV7-3; D gene: TRBD1; CDR3 DNA: TGTGCCAGCAGCATGACAGGGTCTAACTATGGCTACACCTTC; CDR3 protein: CASSMTGSNYGYTF
clone size: .; J gene: TRBJ2-2; V gene: TRBV10-3; D gene: .; CDR3 DNA: TGTGCCATCAGTGAACCGGGAGAGGTCACCGGGGAGCTGTTTTTT; CDR3 protein: CAISEPGEVTGELFF
clone size: few; J gene: TRBJ2-7; V gene: TRBV7-9; D gene: TRBD1; CDR3 DNA: TGTGCCAGCAGCCCTCCCGGGACAGCTTACGAGCAGTACTTC; CDR3 protein: CASSPPGTAYEQYF
clone size: few; J gene: TRBJ2-3; V gene: TRBV6-6; D gene: .; CDR3 DNA: TGTGCCAGCAGTATCCGGCGGAGGAGCAGCACAGATACGCAGTATTTT; CDR3 protein: CASSIRRRSSTDTQYF
clone size: few; J gene: TRBJ2-1; V gene: TRBV9; D gene: .; CDR3 DNA: TGTGCCAGCAGCGTAGATCACGCTAGCCGAACTGAGCAGTTCTTC; CDR3 protein: CASSVDHASRTEQFF
clone size: few; J gene: TRBJ1-2; V gene: TRBV9; D gene: .; CDR3 DNA: TGTGCCAGCAGCGTAGTAGGGTTCGGCAGGCGGGAAGGCTACACCTTC; CDR3 protein: CASSVVGFGRREGYTF
clone size: .; J gene: TRBJ2-7; V gene: TRBV4-3; D gene: TRBD1; CDR3 DNA: TGCGCCAGCAGCCAAGGTCCAGGGGGAATCAAATACGACCACGAGCAGTACTTC; CDR3 protein: CASSQGPGGIKYDHEQYF
clone size: .; J gene: TRBJ2-7; V gene: TRBV11-3; D gene: TRBD1; CDR3 DNA: TGTGCCAGCAGCTTACAAGGGACAGGTGCCGAGCAGTACTTC; CDR3 protein: CASSLQGTGAEQYF
clone size: few; J gene: TRBJ2-3; V gene: TRBV2; D gene: .; CDR3 DNA: TGTGCCAGCAGTGACCCACGGGGCACAAGTAGCACAGATACGCAGTATTTT; CDR3 protein: CASSDPRGTSSTDTQYF
clone size: .; J gene: TRBJ2-5; V gene: TRBV6-5; D gene: .; CDR3 DNA: TGTGATTTCCAGCCGCTGATGCAAGAGACCCAGTACTTC; CDR3 protein: CDFQPLMQETQYF
clone size: .; J gene: TRBJ2-1; V gene: TRBV29-1; D gene: TRBD2; CDR3 DNA: TGCAGCGTTCGCCTAGCGGGAGGCTCCTCCTACAATGAGCAGTTCTTC; CDR3 protein: CSVRLAGGSSYNEQFF
clone size: few; J gene: TRBJ1-5; V gene: TRBV19; D gene: .; CDR3 DNA: TGTGCCAGTAGTCGGGCAGGAAGGGTATTTAGCAATCAGCCCCAGCATTTT; CDR3 protein: CASSRAGRVFSNQPQHF
clone size: .; J gene: TRBJ2-2; V gene: TRBV24-1; D gene: .; CDR3 DNA: TGTGCCACCAGTGTGGGCGGGTCGAACACCGGGGAGCTGTTTTTT; CDR3 protein: CATSVGGSNTGELFF
clone size: .; J gene: TRBJ2-5; V gene: TRBV28; D gene: .; CDR3 DNA: TGTGCCAGCCTCGGCACAGACCAAGAGACCCAGTACTTC; CDR3 protein: CASLGTDQETQYF
clone size: .; J gene: TRBJ2-4; V gene: TRBV28; D gene: .; CDR3 DNA: TGTGCCAGCAGTGTTGGGCGGACCAAAAACATTCAGTACTTC; CDR3 protein: CASSVGRTKNIQYF
clone size: few; J gene: TRBJ2-5; V gene: TRBV7-2; D gene: TRBD2; CDR3 DNA: TGTGCCAGCAGCCCCGGCGGGGGAAGAGAGACCCAGTACTTC; CDR3 protein: CASSPGGGRETQYF
clone size: .; J gene: TRBJ1-2; V gene: TRBV6-5; D gene: TRBD1; CDR3 DNA: TGTGCCAGCAGTCTCCAGGGGGATGGCTACACCTTC; CDR3 protein: CASSLQGDGYTF
clone size: few; J gene: TRBJ1-3; V gene: TRBV2; D gene: .; CDR3 DNA: TGTGCCAGCAGTCCCGACAGCTCCTCTGGAAACACCATATATTTT; CDR3 protein: CASSPDSSSGNTIYF
clone size: .; J gene: TRBJ2-3; V gene: TRBV15; D gene: .; CDR3 DNA: TGTGCCACCAGCAGATATGGGACCACAGATACGCAGTATTTT; CDR3 protein: CATSRYGTTDTQYF